Listed below are T cell receptor beta chains from one sample, sequenced in a study of T cell responses to AZD1222 COVID-19 vaccine. The repertoire was sequenced with immunoSEQ multiplex PCR; TCRdb's copy has only in-frame clones and lacks some. Of 150,000 to 200,000 clones listed, almost 90% were seen once; the top ten hold around a tenth. The source was peripheral blood, collected 28 days after the second AZD1222 dose. All receptors come from an adult who received the AZD1222 COVID-19 vaccine. CDR3s include the opening cysteine and the closing phenylalanine or tryptophan. The D gene is left open where the match is weak. The size field is filled for only some rows; it gives once, few, many or a size class.

>TRBD1|TRBV19|-|TRBJ1-2
TGTGCCACCAATAGGGGACAGGGGACGGGTGGCTACACCTTC
CATNRGQGTGGYTF
>TRBD1|TRBV10-3|-|TRBJ1-1
TGTGCCATCAGTGCCGGGACAGGGGTGACTGAAGCTTTCTTT
CAISAGTGVTEAFF
>-|TRBV6-5|-|TRBJ1-1
TGTGCCAGCAAGAGTTTTTATATGGACACTGAAGCTTTCTTT
CASKSFYMDTEAFF
>-|TRBV9|-|TRBJ1-5
TGTGCCAGCAGCGCCGACGGTCGGTTCCAGCATTTT
CASSADGRFQHF
>-|TRBV4-1|-|TRBJ1-6
TGCGCCAGCAGCCAAGGGGCGTCTGTCGATAATTCACCCCTCCACTTT
CASSQGASVDNSPLHF
>-|TRBV7-2|-|TRBJ2-5
TGTGCCAGCAGCTTAGATAGGTCCCGGGAGACCCAGTACTTC
CASSLDRSRETQYF
>TRBD1|TRBV5-1|-|TRBJ1-6
TGCGCCAGCAGCTTGGTGAATACAGGGGCCAGGAATTCACCCCTCCACTTT
CASSLVNTGARNSPLHF
>-|TRBV4-1|-|TRBJ1-2
TGCGCCAGCAGCCAACAATCAGCTAACTATGGCTACACCTTC
CASSQQSANYGYTF
>-|TRBV18|-|TRBJ2-7
TGTGCCAGCTCACCACCGGGGACACCCTACGAGCAGTACTTC
CASSPPGTPYEQYF
>TRBD1|TRBV29-1|once|TRBJ2-7
TGCAGCGTTGCGGGACAGGGGCCGTCCTACGAGCAGTACTTC
CSVAGQGPSYEQYF
>-|TRBV11-2|-|TRBJ1-1
TGTGCCAGCAGCAAGGCAATGGTGAACACTGAAGCTTTCTTT
CASSKAMVNTEAFF
>TRBD1|TRBV19|-|TRBJ1-4
TGTGCCAGTGGACAGGGGGTAGATGAAAAACTGTTTTTT
CASGQGVDEKLFF
>-|TRBV29-1|-|TRBJ2-3
TGCAGCGTTGACCCGGCTAGCCGGTCTAGCACAGATACGCAGTATTTT
CSVDPASRSSTDTQYF
>-|TRBV5-1|-|TRBJ1-1
TGCGCCAGCGCACCCAGGGTCAGCAGAAAACGAAACACTGAAGCTTTCTTT
CASAPRVSRKRNTEAFF
>-|TRBV18|-|TRBJ1-4
TGTGCCAGCTCACCACCGTTTCAGGGGCTTAGTGAAAAACTGTTTTTT
CASSPPFQGLSEKLFF
>-|TRBV19|-|TRBJ2-1
TGTGCCAGTAGTCCCCCCGGAGGGGGACTCGAGCAGTTCTTC
CASSPPGGGLEQFF
>-|TRBV5-1|-|TRBJ2-7
TGCGCCAGCAGCCCAGGGGAGTCCGAGCAGTACTTC
CASSPGESEQYF
>-|TRBV7-2|-|TRBJ2-7
TGTGCCAGCAGCTTAATCCAGGACCCAGGGGAGCAGTACTTC
CASSLIQDPGEQYF
>-|TRBV5-4|few|TRBJ2-1
TGTGCCAGCAGCTTGGCGCAGAGATACAATGAGCAGTTCTTC
CASSLAQRYNEQFF
>-|TRBV19|-|TRBJ2-3
TGTGCCAGTATTGAGCCTAGCACAGATACGCAGTATTTT
CASIEPSTDTQYF
>-|TRBV5-1|once|TRBJ2-2
TGCGCCAGCAGCTTGGCGCAGGGCGACACCGGGGAGCTGTTTTTT
CASSLAQGDTGELFF
>-|TRBV9|once|TRBJ1-1
TGTGCCAGCAGCGAGGGGGACACGAACACTGAAGCTTTCTTT
CASSEGDTNTEAFF
>-|TRBV4-2|-|TRBJ1-2
TGTGCCAGCAGCCAAGGGACGGGTAACTATGGCTACACCTTC
CASSQGTGNYGYTF
>-|TRBV3-1/TRBV3-2|-|TRBJ1-2
TGTGCCAGCAGCCAAGGAGGGGTTAACTATGGCTACACCTTC
CASSQGGVNYGYTF
>-|TRBV3-1/TRBV3-2|few|TRBJ2-2
TGTGCCAGCAGCCAGGTAGGGGTAGGGAGACTAGTTTCGTCCGGGGAGCTGTTTTTT
CASSQVGVGRLVSSGELFF
>TRBD1|TRBV27|-|TRBJ1-1
TGTGCCACCCGGGACAGGGTTCGGGGTTCTGCTGAAGCTTTCTTT
CATRDRVRGSAEAFF
>TRBD1|TRBV12-5|-|TRBJ2-5
TGTGCTAGTGGTGCACAGGGGAGACAAGAGACCCAGTACTTC
CASGAQGRQETQYF
>-|TRBV4-2|-|TRBJ1-1
TGTGCCAGCAGCCCGTCGGGGGGTACCACTGAAGCTTTCTTT
CASSPSGGTTEAFF
>TRBD2|TRBV4-2|-|TRBJ2-1
TGTGCCAGCAGTTCAAGCGGGGGAGTAGGCAATGAGCAGTTCTTC
CASSSSGGVGNEQFF
>-|TRBV18|-|TRBJ2-2
TGTGCCAGCTCACCGGCCGCTACTCATAACACCGGGGAGCTGTTTTTT
CASSPAATHNTGELFF
>-|TRBV5-6|few|TRBJ2-2
TGTGCCAGCAGCTTGGACGGAGGGGCCGGGGAGCTGTTTTTT
CASSLDGGAGELFF
>TRBD1|TRBV9|-|TRBJ1-6
TGTGCCAGCAGCGTAGATGGGACAGGGGAATCACCCCTCCACTTT
CASSVDGTGESPLHF
>-|TRBV27|once|TRBJ2-7
TGTGCCAGCAGGGCCACAGGGTTCTACGAGCAGTACTTC
CASRATGFYEQYF
>-|TRBV7-3|-|TRBJ2-7
TGTGCCAGCAGCGAAGCAGGGGCAGACATCTACGAGCAGTACTTC
CASSEAGADIYEQYF
>-|TRBV18|-|TRBJ1-5
TGTGCCAGCTCACCAGGGAGGAATCAGCCCCAGCATTTT
CASSPGRNQPQHF
>-|TRBV19|-|TRBJ1-5
TGTGCCAGTAGTATAGATAATGTAGGGGTCTCACTCCGGCAGCCCCAGCATTTT
CASSIDNVGVSLRQPQHF
>-|TRBV30|-|TRBJ1-2
TGTGCCTGGAGCCGGGGAGGGGACTATGGCTACACCTTC
CAWSRGGDYGYTF
>TRBD2|TRBV11-3|-|TRBJ2-1
TGTGCCAGCCTCCAGACGTATGCGGGGGGGCCTATAGGGTCCTACAATGAGCAGTTCTTC
CASLQTYAGGPIGSYNEQFF
>-|TRBV5-1|-|TRBJ1-3
TGCGCCAGCAGCTTGGATGTAGGGGGCTCTGGAAACACCATATATTTT
CASSLDVGGSGNTIYF
>-|TRBV5-8|-|TRBJ2-7
TGTGCCAGCCGAGGGGGTTCCTACGAGCAGTACTTC
CASRGGSYEQYF
>-|TRBV5-6|-|TRBJ1-1
TGTGCCAGCAGCTTGGTCCCCGGGCCGAACACTGAAGCTTTCTTT
CASSLVPGPNTEAFF
>-|TRBV7-9|-|TRBJ1-3
TGTGCCAGCAGCACTAGGACAGCATTCTCTGGAAACACCATATATTTT
CASSTRTAFSGNTIYF
>-|TRBV19|-|TRBJ2-2
TGTGCCAGTAGTATCACGCAGGGTGGAACCGGGGAGCTGTTTTTT
CASSITQGGTGELFF
>TRBD2|TRBV3-1/TRBV3-2|-|TRBJ2-4
TGTGCCAGCAGCCTGTCGGGGGGAATAGCCAAAAACATTCAGTACTTC
CASSLSGGIAKNIQYF
>-|TRBV28|-|TRBJ1-5
TGTGCCAGCACTTGGCAGGGCGGTAGCAATCAGCCCCAGCATTTT
CASTWQGGSNQPQHF
>-|TRBV6-7|once|TRBJ1-1
TGTGCCAGCAGTTACGGCAGGGGAGGCATGAACACTGAAGCTTTCTTT
CASSYGRGGMNTEAFF
>-|TRBV19|-|TRBJ1-2
TGTGCCAGTAGTATAGAAGTGTGGGACTATGGCTACACCTTC
CASSIEVWDYGYTF
>-|TRBV7-3|-|TRBJ2-1
TGTGCCAGCAGCAAAACCCGGGCCGGCGAGCAGTTCTTC
CASSKTRAGEQFF
>-|TRBV9|-|TRBJ1-6
TGTGCCAGCAGCGTAAATGACCATGATTCACCCCTCCACTTT
CASSVNDHDSPLHF
>TRBD1|TRBV27|once|TRBJ1-3
TGTGCCAGCAGCCCATTGGGGGGACAGCGAACTGGAAACACCATATATTTT
CASSPLGGQRTGNTIYF
>-|TRBV5-5|-|TRBJ1-4
TGTGCCAGCAGCTTGAGGGCTTGGGGTGAAAAACTGTTTTTT
CASSLRAWGEKLFF
>-|TRBV5-6|-|TRBJ2-4
TGTGCCAGCAGCACCGACAGGGAGGGCCCAATAAACATTCAGTACTTC
CASSTDREGPINIQYF
>-|TRBV19|-|TRBJ2-5
TGTGCCAGTAGTATTCAGGGGAGGCAAGAGACCCAGTACTTC
CASSIQGRQETQYF
>-|TRBV7-3|-|TRBJ2-5
TGTGCCAGCAGCCCGGGCGGAGCGGCGGAGACCCAGTACTTC
CASSPGGAAETQYF